A selection of T cell receptor beta chains follows, all from one sample in a study of long-term antiretroviral therapy in people with HIV. The table came from immunoSEQ multiplex PCR; TCRdb's copy has only in-frame clones and leaves some out. The sample shows approximately 25,000 clones, more than 75% of them seen only once. The material was unsorted PBMCs, obtained about 5 years after starting antiretroviral therapy. These receptors were obtained from a middle-aged man with HIV. Each CDR3 is given with its conserved first and last residue. Fields, in order: clone size, J gene, V gene, D gene, CDR3 DNA, CDR3 protein. The D gene is left open where the match is weak. The size field is filled for only some rows; it gives once, few, many or a size class.

clone_size: few
j_call: TRBJ2-7
v_call: TRBV27
d_call: .
cdr3_nt: TGTGCCAGCAGCGGGACTTACCAGGGCGAGCAGTACTTC
cdr3_aa: CASSGTYQGEQYF

clone_size: once
j_call: TRBJ2-7
v_call: TRBV5-1
d_call: .
cdr3_nt: TGCGCCAGCAGCTTGGGTGGGAGAATCTACGAGCAGTACTTC
cdr3_aa: CASSLGGRIYEQYF

clone_size: .
j_call: TRBJ2-7
v_call: TRBV6-5
d_call: .
cdr3_nt: TGTGCCAGCAGTTATAATCCAGCTACTTACGAGCAGTACTTC
cdr3_aa: CASSYNPATYEQYF

clone_size: .
j_call: TRBJ1-1
v_call: TRBV18
d_call: TRBD1
cdr3_nt: TGTGCCAGCTCACCGACAGGGGGCAAGGACACTGAAGCTTTCTTT
cdr3_aa: CASSPTGGKDTEAFF

clone_size: .
j_call: TRBJ1-1
v_call: TRBV5-6
d_call: .
cdr3_nt: TGTGCCAGCAGCTTGTTCCGCACGAGGACTGAAGCTTTCTTT
cdr3_aa: CASSLFRTRTEAFF

clone_size: once
j_call: TRBJ1-2
v_call: TRBV6-6
d_call: .
cdr3_nt: TGTGCCAGCAGTTACTCCCGTTTTCTCTATGGCTACACCTTC
cdr3_aa: CASSYSRFLYGYTF

clone_size: .
j_call: TRBJ1-5
v_call: TRBV19
d_call: .
cdr3_nt: TGTGCCAGTAGTATAGAGCGCAGGGGCAATCAGCCCCAGCATTTT
cdr3_aa: CASSIERRGNQPQHF

clone_size: .
j_call: TRBJ2-7
v_call: TRBV14
d_call: TRBD2
cdr3_nt: TGTGCCAGCAGCCTACCCTTTAGCGGGAGTCCCCCCTACGAGCAGTACTTC
cdr3_aa: CASSLPFSGSPPYEQYF

clone_size: .
j_call: TRBJ2-3
v_call: TRBV7-2
d_call: .
cdr3_nt: TGTGCCAGCAGCTTAGCGGGAGAACAAGAAGATACGCAGTATTTT
cdr3_aa: CASSLAGEQEDTQYF

clone_size: .
j_call: TRBJ2-3
v_call: TRBV7-9
d_call: .
cdr3_nt: TGTGCCACCTCTCTGGGGGGGCGAGATACGCAGTATTTT
cdr3_aa: CATSLGGRDTQYF

clone_size: once
j_call: TRBJ2-7
v_call: TRBV27
d_call: .
cdr3_nt: TGTGCCAGCATGCACGCCAGGTCCTACGAGCAGTACTTC
cdr3_aa: CASMHARSYEQYF

clone_size: .
j_call: TRBJ1-2
v_call: TRBV11-2
d_call: .
cdr3_nt: TGTGCCAGCAGCTTCGGGGGTCCGAATGGCTACACCTTC
cdr3_aa: CASSFGGPNGYTF

clone_size: .
j_call: TRBJ1-1
v_call: TRBV10-3
d_call: .
cdr3_nt: TGTGCCATCAGTGAGGCTATGGGAGGCACTGAAGCTTTCTTT
cdr3_aa: CAISEAMGGTEAFF

clone_size: once
j_call: TRBJ1-4
v_call: TRBV19
d_call: TRBD1
cdr3_nt: TGTGCCAGTGTAAACAGGGGCCACCTCAATGAAAAACTGTTTTTT
cdr3_aa: CASVNRGHLNEKLFF

clone_size: few
j_call: TRBJ2-7
v_call: TRBV29-1
d_call: .
cdr3_nt: TGCAGCGTTGAAGCTGGATACGAGCAGTACTTC
cdr3_aa: CSVEAGYEQYF

clone_size: .
j_call: TRBJ2-1
v_call: TRBV5-4
d_call: TRBD2
cdr3_nt: TGTGCCAGCAGCTTGGATGGGACTAGCGGGATCTACAATGAGCAGTTCTTC
cdr3_aa: CASSLDGTSGIYNEQFF

clone_size: .
j_call: TRBJ2-1
v_call: TRBV5-1
d_call: TRBD1
cdr3_nt: TGCGCCAGCAGCTTGACCCGACAGGGGTCCGGCAATGAGCAGTTCTTC
cdr3_aa: CASSLTRQGSGNEQFF

clone_size: .
j_call: TRBJ2-7
v_call: TRBV5-1
d_call: .
cdr3_nt: TGCGCCAGCAGCTTGGGACTGCCCTACGAGCAGTACTTC
cdr3_aa: CASSLGLPYEQYF

clone_size: .
j_call: TRBJ2-7
v_call: TRBV6-5
d_call: .
cdr3_nt: TGTGCCAGCAGTCGGCCGGGCCCTTTGTACGAGCAGTACTTC
cdr3_aa: CASSRPGPLYEQYF

clone_size: .
j_call: TRBJ2-7
v_call: TRBV10-2
d_call: TRBD2
cdr3_nt: TGCGCCAGCAGTGAATCTAGCGGGATGAGTGAGCAGTACTTC
cdr3_aa: CASSESSGMSEQYF

clone_size: .
j_call: TRBJ1-1
v_call: TRBV27
d_call: TRBD1
cdr3_nt: TGTGCCAGCAGTCCAGGGGGGGCTTACGCCACTGAAGCTTTCTTT
cdr3_aa: CASSPGGAYATEAFF

clone_size: .
j_call: TRBJ1-1
v_call: TRBV15
d_call: .
cdr3_nt: TGTGCCACCGGTCAGGGGTTGACTGAAGCTTTCTTT
cdr3_aa: CATGQGLTEAFF

clone_size: .
j_call: TRBJ2-7
v_call: TRBV11-2
d_call: TRBD1
cdr3_nt: TGTGCCAGCAGCTCCCTCGGAGGGGGACAGGGGATCTACGAGCAGTACTTC
cdr3_aa: CASSSLGGGQGIYEQYF

clone_size: .
j_call: TRBJ2-2
v_call: TRBV4-1
d_call: .
cdr3_nt: TGCGCCAGCAGCCAGTACAACCCCGGGGAGCTGTTTTTT
cdr3_aa: CASSQYNPGELFF

clone_size: .
j_call: TRBJ2-4
v_call: TRBV2
d_call: .
cdr3_nt: TGCGCCATCCACCCCCGTGGGGTTAACATTCAGTACTTC
cdr3_aa: CAIHPRGVNIQYF

clone_size: .
j_call: TRBJ2-7
v_call: TRBV4-1
d_call: TRBD2
cdr3_nt: TGCGCCAGCAGCCAGCTCCACATCACTAGCGGGTCCTCCTACGAGCAGTACTTC
cdr3_aa: CASSQLHITSGSSYEQYF

clone_size: .
j_call: TRBJ2-2
v_call: TRBV5-1
d_call: .
cdr3_nt: TGCGCCAGCAGTCCGGGGACAACTGCGAACACCGGGGAGCTGTTTTTT
cdr3_aa: CASSPGTTANTGELFF

clone_size: .
j_call: TRBJ2-2
v_call: TRBV11-2
d_call: .
cdr3_nt: TGTGCCAGCAGCTTAGCGGCAGGTTATACCGGGGAGCTGTTTTTT
cdr3_aa: CASSLAAGYTGELFF

clone_size: .
j_call: TRBJ2-3
v_call: TRBV9
d_call: .
cdr3_nt: TGTGCCAGCAGCGTCGGGCGAAGCACAGATACGCAGTATTTT
cdr3_aa: CASSVGRSTDTQYF

clone_size: .
j_call: TRBJ2-5
v_call: TRBV7-9
d_call: TRBD1
cdr3_nt: TGTGCCAGCAGCTTAGTTGGGGGACAGTCCCAAGAGACCCAGTACTTC
cdr3_aa: CASSLVGGQSQETQYF

clone_size: .
j_call: TRBJ1-4
v_call: TRBV7-2
d_call: TRBD1
cdr3_nt: TGTGCCAGCAGCTCCACGACAGGGGGTTATACGTCTAATGAAAAACTGTTTTTT
cdr3_aa: CASSSTTGGYTSNEKLFF